The sequence of this T cell receptor beta chain was determined in a study of T-cell reconstitution after alpha-beta-depleted transplantation in children. Unique molecular identifiers were used in preparing the TCRbeta library. Using its own MiXCR run on the PCR reads, TCRdb lists one record per CDR3 protein. The repertoire includes over 550,000 distinct CDR3 sequences, about 10% of them detected once, and 4% to 5% sits in the top ten. Trimming pared 0 bases from V and 0 bases from J, leaving 12 bases between. CDR1 is GTSNPN, CDR2 SVGIG, per germline (reference sequence). CDR3 length equals 16 residues.

Source: PBMCs from the stem cell graft donor, taken from the stem cell graft. This receptor was obtained from a human donor who donated a stem cell graft to a child with acute myeloid leukemia. The chain uses TRBV30 and TRBJ1-5, with D maybe TRBD1 (5 bases). The CDR3 coding sequence is TGTGCCTGGAGTGTACTTGGGGGGAATAGCAATCAGCCCCAGCATTTT. It is translated as CAWSVLGGNSNQPQHF.